The 20 T cell receptor beta chains in this list originate from one sample, sequenced in a study of T-cell memory formation after mild COVID-19. TCRdb itself ran the 5' RACE reads through MiXCR, one entry per CDR3 protein. The repertoire includes about 400,000 distinct CDR3 sequences, roughly a quarter of them detected once, and about 8.7% sits in the top ten. Sequencing used PBMCs or a T cell subset sorted from them (not recorded which). Source of these receptors: an adult woman who had mild COVID-19 (a few samples of this study predate the infection). Cell type and time point are not known.

There are a few counts of this clonotype. The V gene is TRBV7-2, the J gene TRBJ2-5; D is ambiguous. The V and J ends lost 4 bases and 2 bases respectively, with 14 bases between them. Germline V gives CDR1 SGHTA, CDR2 FQGNSA. This CDR3 spans 15 amino acids. CDR3 sequence: CASSSDRLVQETQYF. DNA for the CDR3: TGTGCCAGCAGCTCCGACCGGTTAGTGCAAGAGACCCAGTACTTC. The complete variable domain, with remaining parts taken from reference TRBV7-2 and TRBJ2-5, reads GAGVSQSPSNKVTEKGKDVELRCDPISGHTALYWYRQSLGQGLEFLIYFQGNSAPDKSGLPSDRFSAERTGGSVSTLTIQRTQQEDSAVYLCASSSDRLVQETQYFGPGTRLLVL.

This clonotype was seen many times. The J gene is TRBJ1-5, the V gene TRBV20-1; 11 positions agree with TRBD1. Germline V CDR1 and CDR2: DFQATT, SNEGSKA (reference sequence). This CDR3 comprises 15 residues. With V trimmed by 6 bases and J by 4 bases, 8 bases remained unmatched. CDR3 sequence (DNA): TGCAGTGCCCTAAGGGACAGGGGGGAGAATCAGCCCCAGCATTTT. It yields the protein CSALRDRGENQPQHF.

J is TRBJ2-5 and V is TRBV4-1; no reliable D call. Between the trimmed V and J ends, which lost 2 bases and 5 bases, there was a span of 9 bases. The CDR3 has 13 residues. CDR1 and CDR2 (germline): MGHRA, YSYEKL. The chain's CDR3 is CASSQWAGETQYF. CDR3 in DNA: TGCGCCAGCAGCCAATGGGCAGGCGAGACCCAGTACTTC.

There are a few counts of this clonotype. The chain employs TRBV15 and TRBJ2-1; no clear D gene. The CDR3 is 13 residues long. V lost 0 bases and J 10 bases, leaving 10 bases between the germline ends. Germline CDR1 and CDR2: LNHNV and YYDKDF (reference sequence). This CDR3 is CATSRDLSVEQFF. The CDR3 region has the DNA TGTGCCACCAGCAGAGATCTGTCCGTAGAGCAGTTCTTC.

This clonotype was seen a few times. J is TRBJ2-1 and V is TRBV6-2 or TRBV6-3; D unclear. This CDR3 region has 13 residues. V was cut by 4 bases and J by 8 bases, with 12 bases left in between. The germline V gene encodes CDR1 MNHEY and CDR2 SVGEGT. In DNA form, the CDR3 reads TGTGCCAGCAGTTCGAGTCCCCTATATGAGCAGTTCTTC. It translates to CASSSSPLYEQFF.

This clonotype was recorded a few times. A read error may produce the germline difference seen at one junction end. The rearrangement joins TRBV7-7 to TRBJ2-2; no definite D call. This CDR3 is built from 15 residues. The V gene's germline CDR1 is SSHAT and CDR2 FNYEAQ (reference sequence). The CDR3 loop is CASSPQTPNTGELFF. The CDR3 DNA follows: TGTGCTAGCAGCCCACAGACTCCTAACACCGGGGAGCTGTTTTTT.

The V call is TRBV7-9, the J call TRBJ2-1; TRBD2 matches 9 bases. V dropped 2 bases and J dropped 7; count of bases not matched to a gene: 6. Looked up from germline, CDR1 is SEHNR and CDR2 is FQNEAQ (reference sequence). The CDR3 extends over 15 amino acids. The DNA of the CDR3 is TGTGCCAGCAGCTTATTAGCGGGAGTTCTGAATGAGCAGTTCTTC. It codes for CASSLLAGVLNEQFF.

J is TRBJ2-2 and V is TRBV5-1, with 7 bases lining up with TRBD1. The CDR3 has 16 residues. From germline, CDR1 is SGHRS and CDR2 YFSETQ. The J segment lost 2 bases and the V segment lost 3 bases, leaving 7 bases of the junction unmatched. CDR3 nucleotides: TGCGCCAGCAGCTGGGTTGGGACAGCCAACACCGGGGAGCTGTTTTTT. This sequence encodes CASSWVGTANTGELFF.

A few counts support this clonotype. The chain joins TRBV7-2 to TRBJ1-2; TRBD1 matches 9 bases. The CDR3 has 15 amino acids. CDR1 and CDR2 from the germline V gene are SGHTA and FQGNSA. Losses at the gene ends were 3 bases for V and 4 bases for J; bases not matched to a gene: 6. CDR3: CASSLQGQGRYGYTF. The CDR3 DNA follows: TGTGCCAGCAGCTTGCAGGGACAGGGACGCTATGGCTACACCTTC.

This clonotype was seen only a few times. J is TRBJ2-7 and V is TRBV4-1, with unresolved D. Germline V gene sequence: CDR1 MGHRA, CDR2 YSYEKL. V shed 0 bases and J shed 0 bases, with 6 bases lying between them. The CDR3 consists of 14 residues. DNA for the CDR3: TGCGCCAGCAGCCAAGAGGGCAACTCCTACGAGCAGTACTTC. It is translated as CASSQEGNSYEQYF.

The rearrangement joins TRBV20-1 to TRBJ2-7, with TRBD2 identical over 11 bases. The CDR3 loop spans 14 amino acids. Germline V CDR1 and CDR2: DFQATT, SNEGSKA (reference sequence). Losses at the gene ends were 3 bases for V and 4 bases for J; bases not matched to a gene: 5. The CDR3 loop reads CSASALAGGYEQYF. CDR3 DNA: TGCAGTGCTAGTGCGCTAGCGGGGGGTTACGAGCAGTACTTC.

At least ten counts were recorded for this clonotype. The chain carries TRBV6-2 or TRBV6-3 and TRBJ2-7; 7 bases fit TRBD2. The CDR3 is 15 residues long. Germline trimming cut 0 bases from V and 7 bases from J; bases unmatched to any gene: 9. The germline CDR1 and CDR2 sequences are MNHEY and SVGEGT. The CDR3 region is CASSYSGGRSFEQYF. DNA of the CDR3: TGTGCCAGCAGTTACTCGGGCGGGAGATCTTTTGAGCAGTACTTC.

V gene TRBV5-1 combines with J gene TRBJ2-1, with 11 positions matching TRBD2. V was pared by 0 bases and J by 8 bases, with 4 bases of the junction left unmatched. The CDR3 length is 15 residues. Germline V lookup: CDR1 SGHRS, CDR2 YFSETQ. CDR3 region: CASSLGLAGIDEQFF. The CDR3, as DNA: TGCGCCAGCAGCTTGGGACTAGCGGGAATCGATGAGCAGTTCTTC.

This rearrangement joins TRBV27 to TRBJ2-1, with 9 bases lining up with TRBD1. The length of the CDR3 is 18 residues. Germline CDR1 reads MNHEY; CDR2 reads SMNVEV (reference sequence). V lost 0 bases and J lost 7; bases outside the gene matches: 13. CDR3 loop: CASSLSSFPGQGLNEQFF. DNA of the CDR3: TGTGCCAGCAGTTTATCGAGCTTCCCGGGACAGGGATTGAATGAGCAGTTCTTC.

This clonotype was seen a few times. The V gene is TRBV5-1, the J gene TRBJ2-6; D is uncertain. The CDR3 runs 15 residues. V shed 2 bases and J shed 2 bases, with 8 bases lying between them. CDR1 is SGHRS and CDR2 is YFSETQ in the germline V gene. In nucleotides, the CDR3 is TGCGCCAGCAGCTTACATTCCCCTGGGGCCAACGTCCTGACTTTC. Protein: CASSLHSPGANVLTF. The full variable domain, its missing parts supplied by reference TRBV5-1 and TRBJ2-6, is KAGVTQTPRYLIKTRGQQVTLSCSPISGHRSVSWYQQTPGQGLQFLFEYFSETQRNKGNFPGRFSGRQFSNSRSEMNVSTLELGDSALYLCASSLHSPGANVLTFGAGSRLTVL.

The chain employs TRBV9 and TRBJ1-1; D is perhaps TRBD1 (5 bases). Per germline, CDR1 SGDLS and CDR2 YYNGEE. This CDR3 is built from 16 residues. V was trimmed by 0 bases and J by 2 bases, leaving 14 bases between them. CDR3 coding DNA: TGTGCCAGCAGCGTAGGGCCCGCGACAGTTAACACTGAAGCTTTCTTT. It yields the protein CASSVGPATVNTEAFF.

This clonotype was seen a handful of times. The genes are TRBV29-1 and TRBJ1-1, with 7 bases aligning to TRBD1. The germline V gene has CDR1 SQVTM and CDR2 ANQGSEA. The CDR3 runs to 13 residues. Unmatched junction bases numbered 5, after V lost 7 bases and J lost 0 bases. CDR3: CSGGQILNTEAFF. In nucleotides, the CDR3 is TGCAGCGGGGGACAGATTCTGAACACTGAAGCTTTCTTT.

This clonotype occurred a few times. The V and J genes are TRBV6-1 and TRBJ2-1, with D possibly called TRBD1 or TRBD2 (5 bases each). Germline V gene lookup returns CDR1 MNHNS and CDR2 SASEGT. The CDR3 runs to 13 residues. With 4 bases removed from V and 5 bases from J, the gap between germline ends came to 9 bases. In nucleotides, the CDR3 is TGTGCCAGCAGTGTCGGGGCCCACAATGAGCAGTTCTTC. Amino acids: CASSVGAHNEQFF.

This clonotype was found once. This rearrangement joins TRBV2 to TRBJ2-2, with TRBD2 matching over 10 bases. The germline gives CDR1 SNHLY, CDR2 FYNNEI. The J segment lost 5 bases and the V segment lost 4 bases, leaving 7 bases of the junction unmatched. CDR3 length equals 16 residues. CDR3 amino acids: CASSALAGLATGELFF. The CDR3, as DNA: TGTGCCAGCAGTGCACTAGCGGGACTCGCGACCGGGGAGCTGTTTTTT. Complete variable domain (other parts from reference TRBV2 and TRBJ2-2): EPEVTQTPSHQVTQMGQEVILRCVPISNHLYFYWYRQILGQKVEFLVSFYNNEISEKSEIFDDQFSVERPDGSNFTLKIRSTKLEDSAMYFCASSALAGLATGELFFGEGSRLTVL.

The chain employs TRBV19 and TRBJ2-7; TRBD2 aligns across 10 bases. J was trimmed by 2 bases and V by 5 bases; bases with no gene match: 9. Germline values: CDR1 LNHDA, CDR2 SQIVND (reference sequence). The CDR3 consists of 16 residues. In DNA form, the CDR3 reads TGTGCCAGTAGTCCCGAATTACTAGCGGGGCCCTACGAGCAGTACTTC. It codes for CASSPELLAGPYEQYF.